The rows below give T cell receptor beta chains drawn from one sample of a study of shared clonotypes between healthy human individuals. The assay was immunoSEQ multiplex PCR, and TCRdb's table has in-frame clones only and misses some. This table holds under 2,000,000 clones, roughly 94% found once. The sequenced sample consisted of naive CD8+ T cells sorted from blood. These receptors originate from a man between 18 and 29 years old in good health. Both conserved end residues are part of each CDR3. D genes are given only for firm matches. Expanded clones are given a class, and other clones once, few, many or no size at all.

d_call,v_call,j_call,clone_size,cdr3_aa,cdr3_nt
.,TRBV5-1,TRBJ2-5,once,CASSLLPSERKYPETQYF,TGCGCCAGCAGCTTGCTACCCTCGGAGCGGAAGTACCCAGAGACCCAGTACTTC
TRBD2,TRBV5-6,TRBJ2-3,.,CASSSGSGGARDTQYF,TGTGCCAGCAGCTCCGGTAGCGGGGGGGCTCGAGATACGCAGTATTTT
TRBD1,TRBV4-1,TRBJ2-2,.,CASSQEERRDRVFPTGELFF,TGCGCCAGCAGCCAAGAAGAAAGGCGGGACAGGGTCTTTCCGACCGGGGAGCTGTTTTTT
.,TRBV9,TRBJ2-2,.,CASSVGGGLVTGELFF,TGTGCCAGCAGCGTAGGTGGGGGGCTGGTCACCGGGGAGCTGTTTTTT
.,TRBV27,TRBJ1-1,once,CASSTRTDLNTEAFF,TGTGCCAGCAGTACCCGGACAGATTTGAACACTGAAGCTTTCTTT
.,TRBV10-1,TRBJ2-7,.,CASSENGYEQYF,TGCGCCAGCAGTGAGAACGGCTACGAGCAGTACTTC
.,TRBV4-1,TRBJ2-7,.,CASSQTALVSGDEQYF,TGCGCCAGCAGCCAAACCGCTCTAGTGTCGGGGGACGAGCAGTACTTC
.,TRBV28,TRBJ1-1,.,CASSLAREFMNTEAFF,TGTGCCAGCAGTTTGGCTAGAGAATTTATGAACACTGAAGCTTTCTTT
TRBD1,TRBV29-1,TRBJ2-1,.,CSVMGTGDVHSSYNEQFF,TGCAGCGTTATGGGGACAGGGGATGTTCATAGCTCCTACAATGAGCAGTTCTTC
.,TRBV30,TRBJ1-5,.,CAWSVGTVDQPQHF,TGTGCCTGGAGTGTAGGAACCGTTGATCAGCCCCAGCATTTT
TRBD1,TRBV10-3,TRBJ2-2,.,CAISETGGNTGELFF,TGTGCCATCAGTGAAACAGGGGGCAATACCGGGGAGCTGTTTTTT
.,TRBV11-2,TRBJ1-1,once,CASRPLTVNTEAFF,TGTGCCAGCAGACCACTTACAGTGAACACTGAAGCTTTCTTT
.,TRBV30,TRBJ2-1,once,CAWSVLGSSYNEQFF,TGTGCCTGGAGTGTACTGGGGAGCTCCTACAATGAGCAGTTCTTC
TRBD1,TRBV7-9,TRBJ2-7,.,CASSLIQGPSYEQYF,TGTGCCAGCAGCTTAATACAGGGGCCCTCCTACGAGCAGTACTTC
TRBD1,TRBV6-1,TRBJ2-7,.,CASSAGQGSTSSYEQYF,TGTGCCAGCAGTGCAGGACAGGGCTCCACCAGCTCCTACGAGCAGTACTTC
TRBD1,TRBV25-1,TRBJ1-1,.,CASSGPGQGSGTEAFF,TGTGCCAGCAGTGGCCCGGGACAGGGTTCTGGCACTGAAGCTTTCTTT
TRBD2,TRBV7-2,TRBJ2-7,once,CASTPGGFYEQYF,TGTGCCAGCACCCCCGGGGGGTTTTACGAGCAGTACTTC
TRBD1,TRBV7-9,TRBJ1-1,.,CASSLTGVSGGVVF,TGTGCCAGCAGCTTAACAGGGGTCTCAGGGGGAGTGGTCTTT
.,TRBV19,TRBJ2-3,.,CASSIWGRDTQYF,TGTGCCAGTAGCATTTGGGGCAGGGATACGCAGTATTTT
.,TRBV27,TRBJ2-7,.,CASSLSPRTRVYEQYF,TGTGCCAGCAGTTTATCGCCCCGGACCAGGGTCTACGAGCAGTACTTC
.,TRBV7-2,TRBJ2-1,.,CASSFAFNEQFF,TGTGCCAGCAGCTTTGCCTTCAATGAGCAGTTCTTC
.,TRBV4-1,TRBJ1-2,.,CASSQTLNYGYTF,TGCGCCAGCAGCCAAACCTTGAATTATGGCTACACCTTC
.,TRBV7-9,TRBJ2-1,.,CASSLLDGEYNEQFF,TGTGCCAGCAGCTTGCTAGACGGAGAGTACAATGAGCAGTTCTTC
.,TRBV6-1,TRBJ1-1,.,CASSAAMNTEAFF,TGTGCCAGCAGTGCGGCCATGAACACTGAAGCTTTCTTT
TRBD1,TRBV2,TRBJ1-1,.,CAREPTGEVTEAFF,TGTGCTAGGGAACCGACAGGGGAGGTCACTGAAGCTTTCTTT
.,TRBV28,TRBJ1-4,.,CASSFVPGEGLEKLFF,TGTGCCAGCAGTTTCGTACCGGGGGAGGGTCTCGAAAAACTGTTTTTT
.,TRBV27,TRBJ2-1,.,CAAQGIQGRNNEQFF,TGTGCCGCACAGGGTATTCAGGGACGTAACAATGAGCAGTTCTTC
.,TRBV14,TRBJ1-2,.,CASSPLGALNGYTF,TGTGCCAGCAGCCCGCTGGGGGCACTAAATGGCTACACCTTC
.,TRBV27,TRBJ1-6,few,CASSLYSGHNSPLHF,TGTGCCAGCAGTTTGTACTCGGGGCACAATTCACCCCTCCACTTT
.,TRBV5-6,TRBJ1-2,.,CASSRQGDYGYTF,TGTGCCAGCAGCCGTCAGGGTGACTATGGCTACACCTTC
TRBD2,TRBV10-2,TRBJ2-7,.,CASSESGLAGTYEQYF,TGCGCCAGCAGTGAGTCGGGACTAGCGGGGACCTACGAGCAGTACTTC
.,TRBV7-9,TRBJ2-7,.,CASSLSGLQGYYEQYF,TGTGCCAGCAGCTTAAGCGGACTACAGGGATACTACGAGCAGTACTTC
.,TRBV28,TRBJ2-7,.,CASSFGGEAYEQYF,TGTGCCAGCAGCTTCGGCGGGGAGGCCTACGAGCAGTACTTC
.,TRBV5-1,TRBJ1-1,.,CASSLMGAGNTEAFF,TGCGCCAGCAGCTTGATGGGGGCGGGGAACACTGAAGCTTTCTTT
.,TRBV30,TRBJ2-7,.,CAWSKTSLYEQYF,TGTGCCTGGAGTAAAACCTCTCTCTACGAGCAGTACTTC
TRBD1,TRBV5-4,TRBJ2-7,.,CASSFRKGTGGIQQYF,TGTGCCAGCAGCTTCAGGAAGGGGACAGGGGGCATCCAGCAGTACTTC
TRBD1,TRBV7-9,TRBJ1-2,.,CASSSGTAALGYGYTF,TGTGCCAGCAGCTCGGGGACAGCGGCTCTGGGCTATGGCTACACCTTC
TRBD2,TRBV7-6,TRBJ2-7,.,CASSPGAGEVYEQYF,TGTGCCAGCAGCCCGGGAGCGGGGGAAGTCTACGAGCAGTACTTC
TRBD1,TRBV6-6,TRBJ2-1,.,CASSYRTGGYNEQFF,TGTGCCAGCAGTTACCGGACAGGGGGCTACAATGAGCAGTTCTTC
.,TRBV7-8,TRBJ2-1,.,CASSETILSYNEQFF,TGTGCCAGCAGCGAGACTATCCTCTCCTACAATGAGCAGTTCTTC
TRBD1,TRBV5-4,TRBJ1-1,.,CASNFQGAAEAFF,TGTGCCAGCAACTTTCAGGGGGCCGCTGAAGCTTTCTTT
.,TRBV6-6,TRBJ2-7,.,CASTPHWTVFEQYF,TGTGCCAGCACCCCTCATTGGACCGTGTTCGAGCAGTACTTC
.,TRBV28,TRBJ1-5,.,CASNWVNQPQHF,TGTGCCAGCAATTGGGTCAATCAGCCCCAGCATTTT
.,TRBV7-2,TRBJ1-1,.,CASSLQGSPEAFF,TGTGCCAGCAGCTTACAGGGGAGCCCTGAAGCTTTCTTT
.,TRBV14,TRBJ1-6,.,CASSSQAESSYNSPLHF,TGTGCCAGCAGTTCCCAGGCGGAAAGCTCCTATAATTCACCCCTCCACTTT
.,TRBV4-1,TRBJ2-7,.,CASSQRADYEQYF,TGCGCCAGCAGCCAAAGGGCAGACTACGAGCAGTACTTC
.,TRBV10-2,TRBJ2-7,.,CASSDTVYEQYF,TGCGCCAGCAGTGACACCGTATACGAGCAGTACTTC
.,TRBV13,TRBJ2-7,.,CASSLNGEYEQYF,TGTGCCAGCAGCTTAAATGGGGAGTACGAGCAGTACTTC
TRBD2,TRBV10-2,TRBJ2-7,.,CASSESTSGGLYEQYF,TGCGCCAGCAGTGAGTCGACTAGCGGGGGGCTCTACGAGCAGTACTTC
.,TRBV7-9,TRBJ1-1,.,CASSIRDLSMAFF,TGTGCCAGCAGCATCCGGGACCTAAGTATGGCTTTCTTT
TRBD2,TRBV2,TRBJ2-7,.,CASSEGTSDEQYF,TGTGCCAGCAGTGAAGGGACTAGTGACGAGCAGTACTTC
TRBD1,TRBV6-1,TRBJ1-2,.,CASSEWDRGVGYTF,TGTGCCAGCAGTGAATGGGACAGGGGAGTGGGCTACACCTTC